Listed below are T cell receptor beta chains from one sample, sequenced in a study of blood T cells in healthy people across ages. TCRdb used MiXCR to reprocess the 5' RACE reads, holding one entry per CDR3 protein. The sample lists 1.4 million to 1.5 million distinct CDR3 sequences, around two fifths occurring once. Sequences were obtained from blood. All receptors derive from a woman aged 18-29 years in good health. CDR3s include the opening cysteine and the closing phenylalanine or tryptophan. A D gene is named only where the DNA matches it firmly. Size tells how often a clone was seen (once, few, many) or the class of an expanded clone, and some rows leave it out.

d_call: -
v_call: TRBV5-1
j_call: TRBJ2-4
clone_size: -
cdr3_nt: TGCGCCAGCAGCTTGGCCCGAGCGGGCCCCTTTAAAAACATTCAGTACTTC
cdr3_aa: CASSLARAGPFKNIQYF

d_call: TRBD2
v_call: TRBV10-1
j_call: TRBJ2-5
clone_size: few
cdr3_nt: TGCGCCAGCAGTGAGTCTAAAGCGGGAGCCAGCGAGACCCAGTACTTC
cdr3_aa: CASSESKAGASETQYF

d_call: TRBD1
v_call: TRBV6-5
j_call: TRBJ1-4
clone_size: -
cdr3_nt: TGTGCCAGCAGTTACCGGGACAGGGGGCGATCTAATGAAAAACTGTTTTTT
cdr3_aa: CASSYRDRGRSNEKLFF

d_call: -
v_call: TRBV12-3/TRBV12-4
j_call: TRBJ1-2
clone_size: -
cdr3_nt: TGTGCCAGCAGTTTAGGCCGGTTGGGCTCTTACGGAGCTAACTATGGCTACACCTTC
cdr3_aa: CASSLGRLGSYGANYGYTF

d_call: -
v_call: TRBV5-1
j_call: TRBJ1-2
clone_size: few
cdr3_nt: TGCGCCAGCAGCTCGCAGGCGACCTATGGCTACACCTTC
cdr3_aa: CASSSQATYGYTF

d_call: -
v_call: TRBV6-6
j_call: TRBJ2-6
clone_size: -
cdr3_nt: TGTGCCAGCAGTCAGGCCGGGTGGAGCTCTGGGGCCAACGTCCTGACTTTC
cdr3_aa: CASSQAGWSSGANVLTF

d_call: -
v_call: TRBV3-1
j_call: TRBJ2-7
clone_size: few
cdr3_nt: TGTGCCAGCAGCCAATTGGAAAGCGAGCAGTACTTC
cdr3_aa: CASSQLESEQYF

d_call: -
v_call: TRBV6-6
j_call: TRBJ1-2
clone_size: -
cdr3_nt: TGTGCCAGCAGTTCACAGTCTAACTATGGCTACACCTTC
cdr3_aa: CASSSQSNYGYTF

d_call: -
v_call: TRBV7-9
j_call: TRBJ2-3
clone_size: few
cdr3_nt: TGTGCCAGCAGCTTAGCGTCGTCCCGGGGGATCACAGATACGCAGTATTTT
cdr3_aa: CASSLASSRGITDTQYF

d_call: TRBD1
v_call: TRBV4-2
j_call: TRBJ2-3
clone_size: few
cdr3_nt: TGTGCCAGCAGCAATCCGGGACAGGGAACAGATACGCAGTATTTT
cdr3_aa: CASSNPGQGTDTQYF

d_call: -
v_call: TRBV6-4
j_call: TRBJ1-1
clone_size: few
cdr3_nt: TGTGCCAGCGGGCATATGAACACTGAAGCTTTCTTT
cdr3_aa: CASGHMNTEAFF

d_call: -
v_call: TRBV4-2
j_call: TRBJ1-5
clone_size: -
cdr3_nt: TGTGCCAGCAGCCAAGATTCGGGGGGGCGGAAGGGAGGCCAGACCCAGCATTTT
cdr3_aa: CASSQDSGGRKGGQTQHF

d_call: TRBD1
v_call: TRBV4-1
j_call: TRBJ2-7
clone_size: -
cdr3_nt: TGCGCCAGCAGCCCGGGACAGGGGGACTCCTACGAGCAGTACTTC
cdr3_aa: CASSPGQGDSYEQYF

d_call: -
v_call: TRBV5-5
j_call: TRBJ2-1
clone_size: -
cdr3_nt: TGTGCCAGCACAATAGGGCCCTCCTACAATGAGCAGTTCTTC
cdr3_aa: CASTIGPSYNEQFF

d_call: -
v_call: TRBV4-1
j_call: TRBJ2-1
clone_size: -
cdr3_nt: TGCGCCAGCAGCCAAGGTGAGCGGGAGCAGTTCTTC
cdr3_aa: CASSQGEREQFF

d_call: TRBD2
v_call: TRBV12-3/TRBV12-4
j_call: TRBJ2-5
clone_size: -
cdr3_nt: TGTGCCAGCAGTCCCCGCGGACGGGAGGAAGGGGTGGATGAGCAGTACTTC
cdr3_aa: CASSPRGREEGVDEQYF

d_call: -
v_call: TRBV7-8
j_call: TRBJ2-7
clone_size: -
cdr3_nt: TGTGCCAGCAGCTTAGAGCCCATCGAGCAGTACTTC
cdr3_aa: CASSLEPIEQYF

d_call: TRBD2
v_call: TRBV4-1
j_call: TRBJ2-4
clone_size: few
cdr3_nt: TGCGCCAGCAGCCAAGTTGCTAGCGGGACCCTAGCCAAAAACATTCAGTACTTC
cdr3_aa: CASSQVASGTLAKNIQYF

d_call: -
v_call: TRBV12-3/TRBV12-4
j_call: TRBJ2-7
clone_size: few
cdr3_nt: TGTGCCAGCAGTTTTCAGGGAATGTACGAGCAGTACTTC
cdr3_aa: CASSFQGMYEQYF

d_call: TRBD2
v_call: TRBV2
j_call: TRBJ2-4
clone_size: -
cdr3_nt: TGTGCCAGCAGTGACACTAGCGGGTTAGCCAAAAACATTCAGTACTTC
cdr3_aa: CASSDTSGLAKNIQYF

d_call: -
v_call: TRBV4-1
j_call: TRBJ1-1
clone_size: few
cdr3_nt: TGCGCCAGCAGCCGATCGGGACCGATCACTGAAGCTTTCTTT
cdr3_aa: CASSRSGPITEAFF

d_call: -
v_call: TRBV10-3
j_call: TRBJ2-1
clone_size: -
cdr3_nt: TGTGCCATCAACTCCCCGGGCCTAGATCACAATGAGCAGTTCTTC
cdr3_aa: CAINSPGLDHNEQFF

d_call: TRBD2
v_call: TRBV10-1
j_call: TRBJ2-3
clone_size: -
cdr3_nt: TGCGCCAGCAGTGAGGGGACTAGCGGAGAATTCACAGATACGCAGTATTTT
cdr3_aa: CASSEGTSGEFTDTQYF